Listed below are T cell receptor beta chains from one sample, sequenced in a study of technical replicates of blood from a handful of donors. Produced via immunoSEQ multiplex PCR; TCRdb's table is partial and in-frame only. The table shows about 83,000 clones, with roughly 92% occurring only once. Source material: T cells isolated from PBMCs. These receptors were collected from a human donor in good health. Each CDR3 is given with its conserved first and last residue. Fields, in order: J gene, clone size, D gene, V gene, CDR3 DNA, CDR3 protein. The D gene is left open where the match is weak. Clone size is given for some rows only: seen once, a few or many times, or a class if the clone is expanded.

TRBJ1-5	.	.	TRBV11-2	TGTGCCAGCAGCCCCGGCCCTCTGACAGGCTCTAATCAGCCCCAGCATTTT	CASSPGPLTGSNQPQHF
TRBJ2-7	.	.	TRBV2	TGTGCCAGCAATTTACAGGGCCCGTACGAGCAGTACTTC	CASNLQGPYEQYF
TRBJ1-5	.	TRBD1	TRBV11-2	TGTGCCAGCAGCTTTACTTCTCCGGGACAGCTAAGCAATCAGCCCCAGCATTTT	CASSFTSPGQLSNQPQHF
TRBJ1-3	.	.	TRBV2	TGTGCCAGCAGTAGATTCCGGGGAGGCTCTGGAAACACCATATATTTT	CASSRFRGGSGNTIYF
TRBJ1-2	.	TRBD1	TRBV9	TGTGCCAGCAGCGCTACAGGGGGATATGGCTACACCTTC	CASSATGGYGYTF
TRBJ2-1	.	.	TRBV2	TGTGCCATCCTACCTCGGAGCTCCTACAATGAGCAGTTCTTC	CAILPRSSYNEQFF
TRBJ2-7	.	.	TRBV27	TGTGCCAGCAGCTTTACACCGAACCCCTACGAGCAGTACTTC	CASSFTPNPYEQYF
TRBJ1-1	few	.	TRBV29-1	TGCAGCGTTCTAGTCACTGAAGCTTTCTTT	CSVLVTEAFF
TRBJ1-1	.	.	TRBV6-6	TGTGCCAGCACTACAGGTGTGAACACTGAAGCTTTCTTT	CASTTGVNTEAFF
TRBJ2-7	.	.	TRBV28	TGTGCCAGCAGTTTAGGAGGGCGCTGGTACGAGCAGTACTTC	CASSLGGRWYEQYF
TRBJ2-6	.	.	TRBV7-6	TGTGCCAGCAGCTTAGGGGGACATGGGGCCAACGTCCTGACTTTC	CASSLGGHGANVLTF
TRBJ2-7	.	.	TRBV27	TGTGCCAGCAGTTTAGCGAGCTCCTACGAGCAGTACTTC	CASSLASSYEQYF
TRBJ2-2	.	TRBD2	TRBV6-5	TGTGCCAGCACCCCGGGAAGCGGGAGGGCCGGGGAGCTGTTTTTT	CASTPGSGRAGELFF
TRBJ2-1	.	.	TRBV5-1	TGCGCCAGCAGTCGGGGGTCCTACAATGAGCAGTTCTTC	CASSRGSYNEQFF
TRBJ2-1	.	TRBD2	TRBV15	TGTGCCACCAGCAGTGAGGGACTAGCGGGAAACAATGAGCAGTTCTTC	CATSSEGLAGNNEQFF
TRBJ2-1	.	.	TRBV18	TGTGCCAGCTCACCACTCGGGTCGCGGTTGGCCTACAATGAGCAGTTCTTC	CASSPLGSRLAYNEQFF
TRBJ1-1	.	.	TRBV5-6	TGTGCCAGCAGCCGCCGGAGGGCCGGATTAATGAACACTGAAGCTTTCTTT	CASSRRRAGLMNTEAFF
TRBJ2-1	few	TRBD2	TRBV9	TGTGCCAGCAGCGGCCTAGCGGGACGCTCCTACAATGAGCAGTTCTTC	CASSGLAGRSYNEQFF
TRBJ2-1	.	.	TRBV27	TGTGCCAGCAGCATCCAGGGGGAGCAGTTCTTC	CASSIQGEQFF
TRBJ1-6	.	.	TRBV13	TGTGCCAGCAGCTTACGACAGAGCTCCTATAATTCACCCCTCCACTTT	CASSLRQSSYNSPLHF
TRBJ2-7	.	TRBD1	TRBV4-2	TGTGCCAGCAGCCAAGGGGGTCAGGGGGCTCGCGAGCAGTACTTC	CASSQGGQGAREQYF
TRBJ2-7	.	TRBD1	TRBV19	TGTGCCAGTAGTATGGGCAGGGGGAATAAGCGGAGCCCCTACGAGCAGTACTTC	CASSMGRGNKRSPYEQYF
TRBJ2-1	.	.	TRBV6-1	TGTGCCAGCAGTGAAGCAATCGGGGGTGGCGAGCAGTTCTTC	CASSEAIGGGEQFF
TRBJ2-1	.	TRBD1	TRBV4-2	TGTGCCAGCAGCGGCCGGACAGGGTCTCTTTCCCTTAGCTCCTACAATGAGCAGTTCTTC	CASSGRTGSLSLSSYNEQFF
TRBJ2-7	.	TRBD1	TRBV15	TGTGCCACCAGCAGTAAGGGGACAGACTACGAGCAGTACTTC	CATSSKGTDYEQYF
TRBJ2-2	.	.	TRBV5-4	TGTGCCAGCAGTCGAGGAGGAGGGCACACCGGGGAGCTGTTTTTT	CASSRGGGHTGELFF
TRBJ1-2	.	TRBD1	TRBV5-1	TGCGCCAGCAGCCAAGGGACAGGGGGCGACTATGGCTACACCTTC	CASSQGTGGDYGYTF
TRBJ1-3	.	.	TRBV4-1	TGCGCCAGCAGCACCCGGGGGGGCTCTGGAAACACCATATATTTT	CASSTRGGSGNTIYF
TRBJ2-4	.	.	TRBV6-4	TGTGCCAGCACTACCCGTAGCGTAGCAGTTGCCAAAAACATTCAGTACTTC	CASTTRSVAVAKNIQYF
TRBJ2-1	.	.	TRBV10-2	TGCGCCAGCAGTGAGTCTTGGGGGGAGAAACCCTACAATGAGCAGTTCTTC	CASSESWGEKPYNEQFF
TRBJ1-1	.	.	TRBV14	TGTGCCAGCAGACGATCTGGGGGGAGGACTGAAGCTTTCTTT	CASRRSGGRTEAFF
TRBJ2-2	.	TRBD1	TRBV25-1	TGTGCCAGCAGTGAATACAGGACAGGTGCACCGGGGGAGCTGTTTTTT	CASSEYRTGAPGELFF
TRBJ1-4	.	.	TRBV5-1	TGCGCCAGCAGCAGATTGACAGACCATAATGAAAAACTGTTTTTT	CASSRLTDHNEKLFF
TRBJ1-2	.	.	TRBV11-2	TGTGCCAGCAGCCCACCCCCAGAACAGGGTGGAGAGAATGGCTACACCTTC	CASSPPPEQGGENGYTF
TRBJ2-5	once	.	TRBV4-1	TGCGCCAGCAGCCAAGATAGCGCTCTGAAGTACTTC	CASSQDSALKYF
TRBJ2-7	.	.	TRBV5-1	TGCGCCAGCAGCTTGGCTTCAAACTCCGATAGCTCCTACGAGCAGTACTTC	CASSLASNSDSSYEQYF
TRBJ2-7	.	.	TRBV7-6	TGTGCCAGCAACATAAAGCGGAGACCACTGATAACCTCAGAGAACGCCTACGAGCAGTACTTC	CASNIKRRPLITSENAYEQYF
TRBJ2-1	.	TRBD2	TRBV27	TGTGCCAGCAGTCCAAGCGGGGACTCCTACAATGAGCAGTTCTTC	CASSPSGDSYNEQFF
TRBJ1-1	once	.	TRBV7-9	TGTGCCAGCAGCCGTACGGCTCGGCGGGTTTCGGACACTGAAGCTTTCTTT	CASSRTARRVSDTEAFF
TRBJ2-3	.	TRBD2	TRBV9	TGTGCCAGCAGCCCAAGAGGGACTAGCGGGAGAAGTAGAGGGGCAGATACGCAGTATTTT	CASSPRGTSGRSRGADTQYF
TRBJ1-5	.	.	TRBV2	TGTGCCAGCAGTGAAGCGAGCCCACAACGGGGTCAGCCCCAGCATTTT	CASSEASPQRGQPQHF
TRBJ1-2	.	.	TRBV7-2	TGTGCCAGCAGCCCCGCACGGGGGGGGAACTATGGCTACACCTTC	CASSPARGGNYGYTF
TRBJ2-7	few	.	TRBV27	TGTGCCAGCAGTTCCCCACTAAACTACGAGCAGTACTTC	CASSSPLNYEQYF
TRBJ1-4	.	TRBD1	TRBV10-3	TGTGCCATCAGCCCATTCATCATACCGGGACAGTCTAATGAAAAACTGTTTTTT	CAISPFIIPGQSNEKLFF